These T cell receptor beta chains were read from a single sample in a study of blood T cells in healthy people across ages. TCRdb fed the 5' RACE reads into MiXCR, producing one record per CDR3 protein. The sample contains more than 650,000 distinct CDR3 sequences, 22% of which appear only once. The sample taken for sequencing was blood. These receptors were obtained from a man aged 70-80 years in good health. Each CDR3 is given without its conserved first and last residue.

CDR3	V	J
ATSDWDSYH	TRBV24-1	TRBJ2-1
ASSPIVAPGANVLT	TRBV5-1	TRBJ2-6
ASSLVWAGTFKGKPQH	TRBV5-1	TRBJ1-5
ASSERGANVLT	TRBV21-1	TRBJ2-6
ASSQGTRLHYQETQY	TRBV7-2	TRBJ2-5
ASSVAGGIENIQY	TRBV9	TRBJ2-4
ATSDLLGPPYNEQF	TRBV24-1	TRBJ2-1
ASSASPREQF	TRBV12-3/TRBV12-4	-
ASGWTNTGELF	TRBV11-2	TRBJ2-2
ASSFGGQGAEYGYT	TRBV12-3/TRBV12-4	TRBJ1-2
ASSLDRSYYNEQF	TRBV7-9	TRBJ2-1
ASRLPSTDTQY	TRBV5-1	TRBJ2-3
ASSLLINTDTQY	TRBV5-5	TRBJ2-3
ASSLAVSSNTGTQY	TRBV5-8	TRBJ2-3
ASSLGTSGVADTQY	TRBV7-9	TRBJ2-3
ASRTGHGYT	TRBV28	TRBJ1-2
ASSSDRGNSPLH	TRBV6-5	TRBJ1-6
ASSPQGGFSYEQY	TRBV7-2	TRBJ2-7
ASGEGTAGNTEAF	TRBV4-3	TRBJ1-1
ASSSIQRDLGKLF	TRBV7-2	TRBJ1-4
ASSYIPGAGLENTIY	TRBV7-2	TRBJ1-3
ASSSIAGGTDTQY	TRBV5-1	TRBJ2-3
ASSLGQGFKTQY	TRBV12-3/TRBV12-4	TRBJ2-5
ASTKHWGLNSPLH	TRBV6-5	TRBJ1-6